The 29 T cell receptor beta chains in this list originate from one sample, sequenced in a study of blood T cell repertoires in COVID-19 (dated by TCRdb to the early 2020s). Receptor libraries were prepared by the immunoSEQ multiplex PCR assay. This is the immuneACCESS table as TCRdb keeps it, with only in-frame sequences that have V and J called. A part of the clones is gone; compared with another copy, unresolved V genes explain less than half, and the rest is unexplained. This sample comprises a few hundred thousand clones, about 90% of them detected only once. The biggest ten clones account for around 2% of the sample. The sample comprised PBMCs or T cells enriched from blood (not recorded which). All receptors derive from a man aged 40-49 years in a cohort exposed to, infected with or recovered from COVID-19 (not recorded which).

The DNA of the CDR3 is TGTGCCAGCAGCCGTAGCGGGACAGATACGCAGTATTTT. It encodes CASSRSGTDTQYF. This rearrangement joins TRBV5-4 to TRBJ2-3, with 7 bases that match TRBD2. V lost 4 bases, J lost 3 bases, and 2 bases stayed unmatched. Germline CDR1 SGHNT, CDR2 YYREEE (reference sequence). This CDR3 contains 13 residues. Full variable domain (missing parts from reference TRBV5-4 and TRBJ2-3): ETGVTQSPTHLIKTRGQQVTLRCSSQSGHNTVSWYQQALGQGPQFIFQYYREEENGRGNFPPRFSGLQFPNYSSELNVNALELDDSALYLCASSRSGTDTQYFGPGTRLTVL.

The J gene is TRBJ2-7, the V gene TRBV14; TRBD2 agrees at 7 bases. The CDR3 extends over 14 amino acids. Germline V CDR1 and CDR2: SGHDN, FVKESK. With 4 bases clipped from V and 2 bases from J, the junction kept 5 bases outside the gene matches. The CDR3 nucleotides are TGTGCCAGCAGCCCTCCGGGACTACCCTACGAGCAGTACTTC. Amino acids: CASSPPGLPYEQYF. Drawing the rest from reference TRBV14 and TRBJ2-7, the complete variable domain is EAGVTQFPSHSVIEKGQTVTLRCDPISGHDNLYWYRRVMGKEIKFLLHFVKESKQDESGMPNNRFLAERTGGTYSTLKVQPAELEDSGVYFCASSPPGLPYEQYFGPGTRLTVT.

The rearrangement joins TRBV5-1 to TRBJ2-7; TRBD1 aligns across 10 bases. V dropped 3 bases and J dropped 3; count of bases not matched to a gene: 6. Germline CDR1 reads SGHRS; CDR2 reads YFSETQ. CDR3 length: 15 amino acids. CDR3 residues: CASSWGTGVRYEQYF. CDR3 nucleotides: TGCGCCAGCAGCTGGGGGACAGGGGTCCGCTACGAGCAGTACTTC.

The rearrangement uses TRBV5-1 and TRBJ2-7; D is uncertain. There are 11 residues in the CDR3. Germline V lookup: CDR1 SGHRS, CDR2 YFSETQ. V was shortened by 4 bases and J by 5 bases, with 7 bases between the two germline ends. CDR3 amino acids: CASSPGHEQYF. In nucleotides, the CDR3 is TGCGCCAGCAGCCCTGGGCACGAGCAGTACTTC. Full variable domain (missing parts from reference TRBV5-1 and TRBJ2-7): KAGVTQTPRYLIKTRGQQVTLSCSPISGHRSVSWYQQTPGQGLQFLFEYFSETQRNKGNFPGRFSGRQFSNSRSEMNVSTLELGDSALYLCASSPGHEQYFGPGTRLTVT.

The V call is TRBV5-6, the J call TRBJ2-2; D uncertain. Germline V gene data show CDR1 as SGHDT and CDR2 as YYEEEE. Trimming cost V 2 bases and J 4 bases, with 6 bases left between them. The CDR3 is 13 residues long. CDR3 region: CASSFDTTGELFF. DNA of the CDR3: TGTGCCAGCAGCTTCGACACCACCGGGGAGCTGTTTTTT.

This rearrangement joins TRBV11-2 to TRBJ2-7; D is possibly TRBD2 (6 bases). CDR3 size: 15 residues. Trimming stripped 5 bases from V and 4 bases from J, with 18 bases between. Germline V gene data show CDR1 as SGHAT and CDR2 as FQNNGV. The CDR3 loop is CASSPPFRGAYEQYF. The CDR3 DNA follows: TGTGCCAGCAGCCCGCCCTTCCGCGGGGCATACGAGCAGTACTTC.

J is TRBJ1-5 and V is TRBV4-2, with TRBD1 identical over 7 bases. Germline V gives CDR1 LGHNA, CDR2 YNFKEQ. The CDR3 consists of 15 residues. V shed 0 bases and J 4 bases; nucleotides not matched to a gene: 3. The CDR3 region is CASSQDLQGNQPQHF. CDR3 sequence (DNA): TGTGCCAGCAGCCAAGATTTACAGGGGAATCAGCCCCAGCATTTT.

The rearrangement uses TRBV29-1 and TRBJ1-1; TRBD1 agrees at 7 bases. Germline values: CDR1 SQVTM, CDR2 ANQGSEA. J was trimmed by 0 bases and V by 7 bases; bases with no gene match: 5. This CDR3 comprises 13 residues. The CDR3 sequence: CSGMGQLNTEAFF. In DNA, the CDR3 is TGCAGCGGGATGGGACAGTTGAACACTGAAGCTTTCTTT.

This chain joins TRBV5-8 and TRBJ1-2; D gene unclear. Germline assignment: CDR1 SGHTS and CDR2 YDEGEE. Trimming removed 3 bases at V and 3 bases at J, with 6 bases between. The CDR3 length is 12 residues. CDR3 DNA sequence: TGTGCCAGCAGCTACAATGACTATGGCTACACCTTC. This sequence encodes CASSYNDYGYTF.

The V and J genes are TRBV5-1 and TRBJ2-1; TRBD2 agrees at 9 bases. The CDR3 covers 15 residues. From germline, CDR1 is SGHRS and CDR2 YFSETQ. After removal of 1 base from V and 5 bases from J, the junction contained 4 bases not matched to a gene. The CDR3 sequence is CASSLMASGNNEQFF. The CDR3 coding sequence is TGCGCCAGCAGCTTGATGGCTAGCGGGAACAATGAGCAGTTCTTC.

The chain carries TRBV13 and TRBJ2-6, with TRBD2 matching 10 bases. V lost 8 bases, J lost 1 base, and 11 bases stayed unmatched. The CDR3 extends over 18 amino acids. Germline V gene sequence: CDR1 PRHDT, CDR2 FYEKMQ (reference sequence). CDR3 sequence reads: CASGILTSGLSGANVLTF. CDR3 sequence (DNA): TGTGCCAGCGGAATCTTGACTAGCGGGTTATCTGGGGCCAACGTCCTGACTTTC.

The rearrangement uses TRBV19 and TRBJ2-6, with 12 bases lining up with TRBD2. The CDR3 is 16 amino acids. Germline values: CDR1 LNHDA, CDR2 SQIVND (reference sequence). The junction had 6 bases not matched to a gene; V was cut back by 9 bases and J by 3 bases. The chain's CDR3 is CASTSGRTDGANVLTF. CDR3 DNA sequence: TGTGCCAGCACTAGCGGGAGGACGGATGGGGCCAACGTCCTGACTTTC.

The J gene is TRBJ1-1, the V gene TRBV7-2; 8 bases agree with TRBD1. CDR1 SGHTA and CDR2 FQGNSA come from the germline V gene. V shed 4 bases, J shed 1 base, and the junction held 11 bases outside the gene matches. The CDR3 runs 17 residues. The CDR3 DNA sequence: TGTGCCAGCAGCTCGGTAAGCCGGGACAGGCGGAACACTGAAGCTTTCTTT. Protein sequence: CASSSVSRDRRNTEAFF.

This clone was found a few times. The chain employs TRBV6-5 and TRBJ1-2; D is unclear. The germline V gene has CDR1 MNHEY and CDR2 SVGAGI. The CDR3 is made up of 12 amino acids. Trimming took off 7 bases at V and 8 bases at J, with 14 bases between the two ends. CDR3 sequence reads: CASTNGGRGYTF. The CDR3 DNA follows: TGTGCCAGCACCAACGGTGGGCGAGGCTACACCTTC.

The chain has TRBV3-1 (or the pseudogene TRBV3-2) and TRBJ1-4, with D unclear. There are 15 residues in the CDR3. Germline-derived CDR1 and CDR2 are LGHDT and YNNKEL (reference sequence). V lost 0 bases to trimming and J lost 0 bases, with 5 bases between them. CDR3 residues: CASSQETPTNEKLFF. DNA of the CDR3: TGTGCCAGCAGCCAAGAAACACCAACTAATGAAAAACTGTTTTTT.

This chain links TRBV11-2 with TRBJ1-5; tentatively, D is TRBD1 (5 bases). CDR3 size: 16 residues. Looked up from germline, CDR1 is SGHAT and CDR2 is FQNNGV. Trimming cost V 0 bases and J 3 bases, with 12 bases left between them. This CDR3 is CASSLDGEGTNQPQHF. The CDR3 DNA reads as TGTGCCAGCAGCTTAGATGGGGAGGGGACCAATCAGCCCCAGCATTTT.

The chain couples TRBV5-4 to TRBJ1-1; no clear D gene. The germline V gene has CDR1 SGHNT and CDR2 YYREEE (reference sequence). The CDR3 has 15 residues. The V end was cut by 4 bases, the J end by 0 bases, with 13 bases between. DNA for the CDR3: TGTGCCAGCAGCCTGAGGACGGGGTTGAACACTGAAGCTTTCTTT. Translating gives CASSLRTGLNTEAFF.

This chain uses TRBV5-1 with TRBJ2-5; TRBD1 aligns across 7 bases. CDR1 and CDR2 (germline): SGHRS, YFSETQ. Trimming took 4 bases from V and 3 from J; bases not matched to a gene: 9. The CDR3 runs to 15 residues. The CDR3 DNA follows: TGCGCCAGCAGCAGATACAGGGGCCGCGAAGAGACCCAGTACTTC. The encoded protein is CASSRYRGREETQYF.

This rearrangement joins TRBV3-1 (or the pseudogene TRBV3-2) to TRBJ2-7; tentative D call: TRBD2 (5 bases). The CDR3 contains 13 residues. Trimming removed 2 bases at V and 4 bases at J, with 9 bases between. Germline V CDR1 and CDR2: LGHDT, YNNKEL (reference sequence). The CDR3 nucleotides are TGTGCCAGCAGCCAATACGAGGGTTACGAGCAGTACTTC. Translation gives CASSQYEGYEQYF.

The rearrangement links TRBV10-3 to TRBJ1-1; 9 nucleotides match TRBD1. Germline CDR1 is ENHRY and CDR2 is SYGVKD. The CDR3 consists of 13 residues. Losses at the gene ends were 6 bases for V and 1 base for J; bases not matched to a gene: 0. CDR3 residues: CAIRGQGNTEAFF. In DNA form, the CDR3 reads TGTGCCATCAGGGGACAGGGGAACACTGAAGCTTTCTTT.

The chain combines TRBV2 with TRBJ2-3, with D tentatively TRBD1 (6 bases). This CDR3 region has 15 residues. The germline V and J ends were trimmed by 4 bases and 0 bases, with 11 bases remaining between them. Germline CDR1 SNHLY, CDR2 FYNNEI. CDR3 in DNA: TGTGCCAGCAGTGCCCAGGGGTCGAGCACAGATACGCAGTATTTT. Translating it yields CASSAQGSSTDTQYF. The entire variable domain, with the rest obtained from reference TRBV2 and TRBJ2-3, is as follows: EPEVTQTPSHQVTQMGQEVILRCVPISNHLYFYWYRQILGQKVEFLVSFYNNEISEKSEIFDDQFSVERPDGSNFTLKIRSTKLEDSAMYFCASSAQGSSTDTQYFGPGTRLTVL.

Here the CDR3 DNA reads TGCGCCAGCAGCAGCCAGGGGGCTCACGAGCAGTACTTC. Translating gives CASSSQGAHEQYF. The chain combines TRBV5-1 with TRBJ2-7, with 8 bases lining up with TRBD1. The CDR3 totals 13 residues. Germline V CDR1 and CDR2: SGHRS, YFSETQ. Losses at the gene ends were 4 bases for V and 5 bases for J; bases not matched to a gene: 5.

The rearrangement links TRBV2 to TRBJ2-7; 8 bases map to TRBD1. Germline loops: CDR1 SNHLY, CDR2 FYNNEI. With 5 bases clipped from V and 6 bases from J, the junction kept 6 bases outside the gene matches. The CDR3 length is 13 residues. DNA of the CDR3: TGTGCCAGCAGTCGGACAGGGTTGGGCGAGCAGTACTTC. Translation gives CASSRTGLGEQYF.

The chain is built from TRBV7-9 and TRBJ1-4; maybe TRBD1 (5 bases). The CDR3 consists of 11 residues. Trimming left V 5 bases short and J 8 bases short, with 6 bases between. From germline, CDR1 is SEHNR and CDR2 FQNEAQ (reference sequence). The CDR3 sequence: CASSRTEKLFF. CDR3 DNA: TGTGCCAGCAGCCGGACAGAAAAACTGTTTTTT. The whole variable domain, remainder taken from reference TRBV7-9 and TRBJ1-4, is DTGVSQNPRHKITKRGQNVTFRCDPISEHNRLYWYRQTLGQGPEFLTYFQNEAQLEKSRLLSDRFSAERPKGSFSTLEIQRTEQGDSAMYLCASSRTEKLFFGSGTQLSVL.

This clone was detected many times. The chain uses TRBV19 and TRBJ2-2; TRBD2 is a possible D gene (5 bases). Trimming shortened V by 8 bases and J by 0 bases, and 7 bases separated the two germline ends. From germline, CDR1 is LNHDA and CDR2 SQIVND (reference sequence). This CDR3 region has 13 residues. CDR3 nucleotide sequence: TGTGCCAGTGCCGGGGCGAACACCGGGGAGCTGTTTTTT. Encoded protein: CASAGANTGELFF.

The gene calls are TRBV11-3 and TRBJ2-3; 10 bases are a match to TRBD2. This CDR3 is built from 14 residues. Germline values: CDR1 SGHNT, CDR2 YENEEA. V shed 5 bases and J 6 bases; nucleotides not matched to a gene: 5. The CDR3 DNA sequence: TGTGCCAGCAGCCTAGCGGGAGACGAGGATACGCAGTATTTT. The encoded protein is CASSLAGDEDTQYF.

This clone came up once. V usage is TRBV3-1 (or the pseudogene TRBV3-2) and J usage is TRBJ2-1; 10 positions match TRBD2. CDR3 length: 16 amino acids. The V gene's germline CDR1 is LGHDT and CDR2 YNNKEL (reference sequence). The ends lost 3 bases at V and 6 bases at J; junction bases unmatched: 8. CDR3 amino acids: CASSQPKLAGSNEQFF. The CDR3 nucleotides are TGTGCCAGCAGCCAGCCCAAACTAGCGGGAAGCAATGAGCAGTTCTTC.

The chain joins TRBV10-3 to TRBJ2-2; 7 bases fit TRBD2. Trimming at V came to 5 bases and at J to 1 base, leaving 4 bases not matched to a gene. This CDR3 has 15 amino acids. CDR1 and CDR2 from the germline V gene are ENHRY and SYGVKD. The CDR3 nucleotides read TGTGCCATCAGTCCGGGAGGTATGAACACCGGGGAGCTGTTTTTT. Protein: CAISPGGMNTGELFF.

The chain employs TRBV7-2 and TRBJ1-5; 9 bases agree with TRBD1. Germline CDR1 SGHTA, CDR2 FQGNSA. The V gene end was trimmed by 2 bases and the J gene end by 4 bases; junction bases not matched to a gene: 3. CDR3 length equals 15 residues. This CDR3 is CASSLLTGGNQPQHF. The CDR3 DNA reads TGTGCCAGCAGCTTACTGACAGGGGGTAATCAGCCCCAGCATTTT.